A selection of T cell receptor beta chains follows, all from one sample in a study of CD8+ T cells in alopecia areata. Method: immunoSEQ multiplex PCR; TCRdb's copy keeps in-frame clones and lacks some. Here the sample spans 170,000 or so clones, about 60% being singletons. The material was CD8+ T cells sorted from blood, obtained at week 24, from a patient treated with tofacitinib. These receptors came from a human donor with alopecia areata. Each CDR3 is given with its conserved first and last residue. The D gene is left open where the match is weak. Size is stated for part of the rows, as once, few or many counts, or as a class when the clone is expanded.

abundance	j_gene	v_gene	d_gene	CDR3aa	CDR3nt
NA	TRBJ1-1	TRBV5-1	NA	CASIDSNTEAFF	TGCGCCAGCATCGACAGTAACACTGAAGCTTTCTTT
NA	TRBJ1-6	TRBV13	NA	CASSLLGNSPLHF	TGTGCCAGCAGCTTACTAGGGAATTCACCCCTCCACTTT
NA	TRBJ1-6	TRBV2	NA	CASRRGLLTGSYNSPLHF	TGTGCCAGCAGGCGCGGTCTGCTGACGGGGTCCTATAATTCACCCCTCCACTTT
NA	TRBJ2-1	TRBV29-1	TRBD2	CSAAGTSGPGGNEQFF	TGCAGCGCGGCAGGGACTAGCGGCCCCGGGGGCAATGAGCAGTTCTTC
NA	TRBJ1-2	TRBV6-1	NA	CASSPDSYGYTF	TGTGCCAGCAGTCCAGACAGTTACGGCTACACCTTC
NA	TRBJ2-6	TRBV29-1	NA	CSVGVGSGANVLTF	TGCAGCGTTGGTGTGGGCTCTGGGGCCAACGTCCTGACTTTC
few	TRBJ2-5	TRBV5-1	NA	CASSSGGIQETQYF	TGCGCCAGCAGCTCAGGGGGGATCCAAGAGACCCAGTACTTC
NA	TRBJ1-5	TRBV6-1	NA	CASTEDSNQPQHF	TGTGCCAGCACGGAGGATAGCAATCAGCCCCAGCATTTT
few	TRBJ2-3	TRBV29-1	TRBD2	CSERGTRGDTQYF	TGCAGCGAGCGGGGAACTCGCGGGGATACGCAGTATTTT
NA	TRBJ1-1	TRBV19	NA	CASSIAGSTEAFF	TGTGCCAGTAGTATAGCAGGGAGCACTGAAGCTTTCTTT
NA	TRBJ1-2	TRBV29-1	NA	CSVETGYGYTF	TGCAGCGTTGAGACAGGTTATGGCTACACCTTC
few	TRBJ1-1	TRBV29-1	TRBD1	CSVESTQTGATEAFF	TGCAGCGTTGAATCTACGCAGACAGGGGCCACTGAAGCTTTCTTT
NA	TRBJ2-5	TRBV2	TRBD1	CASSDRGRQETQYF	TGTGCCAGCAGCGACAGGGGCCGGCAAGAGACCCAGTACTTC
NA	TRBJ2-5	TRBV15	NA	CATSRDRGYTGTQYF	TGTGCCACCAGCAGAGATCGAGGATACACAGGGACCCAGTACTTC
few	TRBJ1-2	TRBV30	NA	CAWSGTGKRTF	TGTGCCTGGAGTGGAACAGGGAAGAGGACCTTC
NA	TRBJ2-3	TRBV5-6	NA	CASSLGLAPTDTQYF	TGTGCCAGCAGCTTGGGGCTAGCCCCCACAGATACGCAGTATTTT
few	TRBJ1-3	TRBV6-6	NA	CASIGGGTRSGNTIYF	TGTGCCAGCATAGGGGGAGGGACACGCTCTGGAAACACCATATATTTT
NA	TRBJ2-3	TRBV11-2	TRBD1	CASSTQGARTDTQYF	TGTGCCAGCAGCACACAGGGGGCGCGGACAGATACGCAGTATTTT
NA	TRBJ2-3	TRBV6-1	TRBD2	CASSDWYQTSESTDTQYF	TGTGCCAGCAGTGATTGGTATCAGACTAGCGAGAGCACAGATACGCAGTATTTT
many	TRBJ1-1	TRBV27	NA	CASSFSPGSAEAFF	TGTGCCAGCAGTTTTTCCCCGGGGTCGGCTGAAGCTTTCTTT
few	TRBJ2-1	TRBV2	TRBD1	CASSQTGQRLYNEQFF	TGTGCCAGCAGCCAAACGGGACAGAGACTGTACAATGAGCAGTTCTTC
NA	TRBJ2-1	TRBV13	NA	CASSQRDNHNEQFF	TGTGCCAGCAGCCAAAGGGACAACCACAATGAGCAGTTCTTC
NA	TRBJ2-3	TRBV30	NA	CAWSHPYYGLITDTQYF	TGTGCCTGGAGCCACCCATACTATGGGCTAATCACAGATACGCAGTATTTT
NA	TRBJ2-2	TRBV6-1	NA	CAGWTTNTGELFF	TGTGCCGGTTGGACAACGAACACCGGGGAGCTGTTTTTT
few	TRBJ2-1	TRBV9	NA	CASSVASAISYNEQFF	TGTGCCAGCAGCGTAGCTTCGGCTATATCCTACAATGAGCAGTTCTTC
NA	TRBJ2-1	TRBV28	NA	CASSSASYNEQFF	TGTGCCAGCAGTTCGGCCTCCTACAATGAGCAGTTCTTC
NA	TRBJ2-5	TRBV12-5	NA	CASGYGSWRETQYF	TGTGCTAGTGGTTACGGCAGTTGGAGGGAGACCCAGTACTTC
few	TRBJ2-3	TRBV27	NA	CASSLGPRTVHSTDTQYF	TGTGCCAGCAGTCTCGGGCCCCGTACTGTCCATAGCACAGATACGCAGTATTTT
NA	TRBJ2-3	TRBV9	NA	CASERSQYF	TGTGCCAGCGAAAGATCCCAGTATTTT
few	TRBJ2-7	TRBV29-1	NA	CSFRFSYEQYF	TGCAGCTTTCGTTTCTCCTACGAGCAGTACTTC
NA	TRBJ2-6	TRBV7-6	NA	CASSLEGLAGANVLTF	TGTGCCAGCAGCTTAGAAGGTTTGGCTGGGGCCAACGTCCTGACTTTC